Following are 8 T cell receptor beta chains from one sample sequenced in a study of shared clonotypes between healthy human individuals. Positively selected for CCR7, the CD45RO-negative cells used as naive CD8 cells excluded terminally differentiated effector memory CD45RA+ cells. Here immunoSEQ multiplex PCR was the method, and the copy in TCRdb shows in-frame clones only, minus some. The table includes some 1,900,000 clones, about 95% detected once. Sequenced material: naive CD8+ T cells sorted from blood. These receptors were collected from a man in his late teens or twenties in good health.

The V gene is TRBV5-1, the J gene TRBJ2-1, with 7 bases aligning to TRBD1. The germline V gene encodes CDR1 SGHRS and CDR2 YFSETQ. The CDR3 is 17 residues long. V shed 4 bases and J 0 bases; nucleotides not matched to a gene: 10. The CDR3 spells CASSPGTASVSYNEQFF. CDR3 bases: TGCGCCAGCAGCCCCGGGACAGCAAGCGTCTCCTACAATGAGCAGTTCTTC. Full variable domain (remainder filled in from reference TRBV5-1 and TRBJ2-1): KAGVTQTPRYLIKTRGQQVTLSCSPISGHRSVSWYQQTPGQGLQFLFEYFSETQRNKGNFPGRFSGRQFSNSRSEMNVSTLELGDSALYLCASSPGTASVSYNEQFFGPGTRLTVL.

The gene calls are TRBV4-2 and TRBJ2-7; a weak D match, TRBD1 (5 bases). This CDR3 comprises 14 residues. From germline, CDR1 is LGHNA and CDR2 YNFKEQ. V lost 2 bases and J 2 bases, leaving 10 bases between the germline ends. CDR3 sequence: CASSQPLGPYEQYF. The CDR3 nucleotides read TGTGCCAGCAGCCAACCTCTGGGGCCCTACGAGCAGTACTTC.

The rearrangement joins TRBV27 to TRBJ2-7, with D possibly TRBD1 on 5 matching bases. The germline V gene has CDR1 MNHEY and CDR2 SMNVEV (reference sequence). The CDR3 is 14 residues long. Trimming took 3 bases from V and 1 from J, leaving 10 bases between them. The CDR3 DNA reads TGTGCCAGCAGTTTCGGACAAGCGTCCTACGAGCAGTACTTC. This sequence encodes CASSFGQASYEQYF.

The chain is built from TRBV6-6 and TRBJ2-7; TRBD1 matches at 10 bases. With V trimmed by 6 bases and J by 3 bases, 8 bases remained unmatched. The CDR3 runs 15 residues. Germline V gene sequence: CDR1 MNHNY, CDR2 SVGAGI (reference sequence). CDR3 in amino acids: CASRLPGQGIYEQYF. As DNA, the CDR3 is TGTGCCAGCAGACTGCCGGGACAGGGGATCTACGAGCAGTACTTC.

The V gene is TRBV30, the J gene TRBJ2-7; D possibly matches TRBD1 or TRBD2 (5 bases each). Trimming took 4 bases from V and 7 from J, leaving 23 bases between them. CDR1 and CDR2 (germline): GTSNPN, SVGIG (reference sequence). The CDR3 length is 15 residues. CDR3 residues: CAWTQGRGEGREQYF. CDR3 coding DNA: TGTGCCTGGACTCAAGGGCGAGGGGAAGGTAGAGAGCAGTACTTC.

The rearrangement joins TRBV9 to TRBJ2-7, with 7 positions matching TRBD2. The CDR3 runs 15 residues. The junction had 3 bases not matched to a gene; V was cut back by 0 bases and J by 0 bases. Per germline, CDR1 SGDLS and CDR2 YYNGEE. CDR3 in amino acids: CASSVGEGTSYEQYF. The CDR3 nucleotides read TGTGCCAGCAGCGTAGGGGAGGGTACCTCCTACGAGCAGTACTTC.

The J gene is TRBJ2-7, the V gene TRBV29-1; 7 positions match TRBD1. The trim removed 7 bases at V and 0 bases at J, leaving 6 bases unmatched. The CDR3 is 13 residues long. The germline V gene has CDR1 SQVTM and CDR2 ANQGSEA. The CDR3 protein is CSGRGTASYEQYF. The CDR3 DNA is TGCAGCGGGCGAGGGACAGCCTCCTACGAGCAGTACTTC.

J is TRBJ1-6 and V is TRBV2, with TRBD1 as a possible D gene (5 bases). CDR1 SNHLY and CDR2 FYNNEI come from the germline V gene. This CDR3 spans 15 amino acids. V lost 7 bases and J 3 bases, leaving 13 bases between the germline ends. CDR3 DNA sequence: TGTGCCAGCACGAGGGACGTCGGCTATAATTCACCCCTCCACTTT. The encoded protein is CASTRDVGYNSPLHF.